Each of the 8 T cell receptor beta chains below was sequenced from the same sample in a study of blood T cell repertoires in COVID-19. Generated by immunoSEQ multiplex PCR, the TCRdb table keeps only in-frame clones and is missing some. The table includes some 240,000 clones, around four fifths detected once. Sequencing input: peripheral blood. Source of these receptors: a woman in her fifties or sixties with active or convalescent COVID-19.

V and J are TRBV18 and TRBJ2-7; D is undetermined. Germline assignment: CDR1 KGHSH and CDR2 LQKENI. Deletions cut 6 bases from V and 6 bases from J, with 18 bases between. The CDR3 covers 14 residues. The CDR3 sequence is CASSPISSSGEQYF. CDR3 DNA sequence: TGTGCCAGCTCCCCCATTAGTAGTTCTGGCGAGCAGTACTTC.

The DNA for the CDR3 is TGTGCCAGCAGCTTAGACAGGTTTGAAGCTTTCTTT. Its translation: CASSLDRFEAFF. The genes are TRBV11-2 and TRBJ1-1; no firm D call. This CDR3 spans 12 amino acids. The germline V and J ends were trimmed by 0 bases and 7 bases, with 6 bases remaining between them. Germline-derived CDR1 and CDR2 are SGHAT and FQNNGV.

The chain links TRBV30 to TRBJ2-7; 7 nucleotides align to TRBD1. The CDR3 loop spans 14 amino acids. Germline trimming cut 5 bases from V and 0 bases from J; bases unmatched to any gene: 7. Per the germline V gene, CDR1 is GTSNPN and CDR2 is SVGIG (reference sequence). CDR3 region: CAWATGASSYEQYF. The CDR3 DNA sequence: TGTGCCTGGGCCACAGGGGCGAGCTCCTACGAGCAGTACTTC.

The rearrangement joins TRBV7-3 to TRBJ2-6; possible D gene TRBD1, 6 bases. V dropped 3 bases and J dropped 2 bases, with 14 bases sitting between them. The CDR3 loop spans 17 amino acids. CDR1 and CDR2 from the germline V gene are SGHTA and FQGTGA. CDR3 sequence (DNA): TGTGCCAGCAGCTTTGGGGGCGGCAGGACTGGGGCCAACGTCCTGACTTTC. Its translation is CASSFGGGRTGANVLTF. The full variable domain, in which reference TRBV7-3 and TRBJ2-6 provide the parts outside the CDR3, is GAGVSQTPSNKVTEKGKYVELRCDPISGHTALYWYRQSLGQGPEFLIYFQGTGAADDSGLPNDRFFAVRPEGSVSTLKIQRTERGDSAVYLCASSFGGGRTGANVLTFGAGSRLTVL.

The chain recombines TRBV14 with TRBJ1-5; 8 bases agree with TRBD1. In germline, CDR1 is SGHDN, CDR2 FVKESK. The CDR3 covers 17 residues. V was clipped by 9 bases and J by 1 base; unmatched bases: 14. The CDR3: CASTRKGQGASNQPQHF. The CDR3 DNA sequence: TGTGCCAGTACCCGTAAGGGTCAGGGGGCAAGCAATCAGCCCCAGCATTTT.

This clone was seen only a few times. The chain carries TRBV5-5 and TRBJ2-7; 8 bases match TRBD1. Unmatched junction bases numbered 5, after V lost 0 bases and J lost 6 bases. In germline, CDR1 is SGHKS, CDR2 YYEKEE (reference sequence). CDR3 length: 14 residues. In nucleotides, the CDR3 is TGTGCCAGCAGCTTGGGGCCAGGGGGCCCCGAGCAGTACTTC. Protein product: CASSLGPGGPEQYF.

Notes on this clone: Mismatch with germline at one junction end may stem from a read error. In DNA form, the CDR3 reads TGTGCTAGCAGCCGAATTAGACTAGCGGGGATGGAGACCCAGTACTTC. Translating gives CASSRIRLAGMETQYF. The chain uses TRBV7-7 and TRBJ2-5, with 11 bases fitting TRBD2. The CDR3 is 16 amino acids. Per the germline V gene, CDR1 is SSHAT and CDR2 is FNYEAQ (reference sequence).

This clone was picked up a small number of times. V and J are TRBV25-1 and TRBJ2-7; no definite D call. CDR3 length equals 10 residues. Germline V gene sequence: CDR1 MGHDK, CDR2 SYGVNS. Trimming shortened V by 8 bases and J by 3 bases, and 5 bases separated the two germline ends. The CDR3 region has the DNA TGTGCCAGCCTCTTCTACGAGCAGTACTTC. This translates into CASLFYEQYF.